The next 27 T cell receptor beta chains were all read from a single sample in a study of cytomegalovirus exposure and HLA in healthy donors. Repertoires were generated with immunoSEQ multiplex PCR, while TCRdb's copy carries only in-frame clones and drops some. This sample has a few hundred thousand clones, with 85% to 90% found just once. The sample taken for sequencing was PBMCs. The origin of the receptors is a woman aged 18-29 years in good health and CMV-seronegative.

The V and J genes are TRBV6-1 and TRBJ1-3; 7 nucleotides align to TRBD1. Germline assignment: CDR1 MNHNS and CDR2 SASEGT. The V and J ends lost 6 bases and 2 bases, in that order; junction bases with no gene match: 4. This CDR3 is built from 14 residues. CDR3 sequence (DNA): TGTGCCAGCAGAGCCGGGACAGCTGGAAACACCATATATTTT. The encoded protein is CASRAGTAGNTIYF.

This chain joins TRBV7-6 and TRBJ1-5, with unresolved D. Looked up from germline, CDR1 is SGHVS and CDR2 is FNYEAQ. V lost 3 bases and J 4 bases, leaving 13 bases between the germline ends. This CDR3 is built from 15 residues. CDR3 nucleotides: TGTGCCAGCAGCTTGGCCCTCGGGGTTAATCAGCCCCAGCATTTT. It yields the protein CASSLALGVNQPQHF.

This clone was observed a handful of times. This chain links TRBV9 with TRBJ1-1; 8 bases fit TRBD1. The ends lost 1 base at V and 4 bases at J; junction bases unmatched: 6. CDR1 and CDR2 (germline): SGDLS, YYNGEE. The CDR3 has 15 amino acids. DNA for the CDR3: TGTGCCAGCAGCGTACAGTTGGACAGGGCCACTGAAGCTTTCTTT. Translating it yields CASSVQLDRATEAFF.

The chain employs TRBV29-1 and TRBJ1-1, with D tentatively TRBD1 (5 bases). The CDR3 runs to 13 residues. Per germline, CDR1 SQVTM and CDR2 ANQGSEA. V dropped 4 bases and J dropped 0 bases, with 9 bases sitting between them. The CDR3 coding sequence is TGCAGCGTTGTCAGGGTTCTGAACACTGAAGCTTTCTTT. Its translation: CSVVRVLNTEAFF.

This chain connects TRBV5-1 to TRBJ2-3; 11 positions match TRBD1. Per germline, CDR1 SGHRS and CDR2 YFSETQ. V shed 6 bases, J shed 4 bases, and the junction held 7 bases outside the gene matches. The CDR3 contains 15 residues. The CDR3 spells CASTLEGQGADTQYF. The CDR3 nucleotides read TGCGCCAGCACGCTAGAGGGACAGGGGGCAGATACGCAGTATTTT.

The genes are TRBV5-1 and TRBJ2-1, with 7 nucleotides matching TRBD2. Trimming at V came to 0 bases and at J to 1 base, leaving 1 base not matched to a gene. The length of the CDR3 is 15 residues. Germline CDR1 is SGHRS and CDR2 is YFSETQ. The CDR3 protein is CASSLGGRSYNEQFF. The CDR3 nucleotides read TGCGCCAGCAGCTTGGGCGGGAGATCCTACAATGAGCAGTTCTTC. Based on the CDR3 plus reference TRBV5-1 and TRBJ2-1, the full variable domain is KAGVTQTPRYLIKTRGQQVTLSCSPISGHRSVSWYQQTPGQGLQFLFEYFSETQRNKGNFPGRFSGRQFSNSRSEMNVSTLELGDSALYLCASSLGGRSYNEQFFGPGTRLTVL.

In this sample, this clone turned up once. The chain recombines TRBV19 with TRBJ1-3; tentatively, D is TRBD1 (6 bases). Germline V CDR1 and CDR2: LNHDA, SQIVND (reference sequence). This CDR3 has 16 amino acids. Trimming took 4 bases from V and 0 from J, leaving 13 bases between them. CDR3 loop: CASSTQQGFSGNTIYF. The CDR3, as DNA: TGTGCCAGTAGTACTCAACAGGGATTCTCTGGAAACACCATATATTTT.

This chain connects TRBV5-1 to TRBJ2-1; 9 positions match TRBD1. The length of the CDR3 is 16 residues. V dropped 0 bases and J dropped 6; count of bases not matched to a gene: 7. CDR1 SGHRS and CDR2 YFSETQ come from the germline V gene. Written as DNA, the CDR3 is TGCGCCAGCAGCTTGGTTTGGACAGGGGTGATCAATGAGCAGTTCTTC. Amino acids: CASSLVWTGVINEQFF.

The gene calls are TRBV20-1 and TRBJ1-6; 7 nucleotides match TRBD1. In germline, CDR1 is DFQATT, CDR2 SNEGSKA (reference sequence). V lost 5 bases to trimming and J lost 14 bases; unmatched junction nucleotides: 6. The CDR3 loop spans 11 amino acids. The CDR3 region is CSAPGQVALHF. The CDR3 nucleotides are TGCAGTGCTCCCGGACAGGTGGCCCTCCACTTT.

This chain uses TRBV9 with TRBJ2-1; 9 bases are shared with TRBD1. This CDR3 comprises 15 residues. Germline CDR1 is SGDLS and CDR2 is YYNGEE. Germline trimming cut 0 bases from V and 2 bases from J; bases unmatched to any gene: 0. The CDR3 is CASSVGQGAYNEQFF. The CDR3 DNA reads TGTGCCAGCAGCGTAGGACAGGGGGCCTACAATGAGCAGTTCTTC. The full variable domain, its missing parts supplied by reference TRBV9 and TRBJ2-1, is DSGVTQTPKHLITATGQRVTLRCSPRSGDLSVYWYQQSLDQGLQFLIQYYNGEERAKGNILERFSAQQFPDLHSELNLSSLELGDSALYFCASSVGQGAYNEQFFGPGTRLTVL.

The chain carries TRBV27 and TRBJ2-3, with a weak D call TRBD2 (7 bases). Germline V gene lookup returns CDR1 MNHEY and CDR2 SMNVEV (reference sequence). V was shortened by 5 bases and J by 3 bases, with 12 bases between the two germline ends. The CDR3 length is 14 residues. This CDR3 is CASSRGGKTDTQYF. Written as DNA, the CDR3 is TGTGCCAGCAGTCGCGGGGGCAAGACAGATACGCAGTATTTT.

The chain recombines TRBV6-5 with TRBJ2-3; TRBD1 matches 7 bases. With 6 bases clipped from V and 4 bases from J, the junction kept 10 bases outside the gene matches. The germline gives CDR1 MNHEY, CDR2 SVGAGI. The CDR3 spans 15 residues. In DNA, the CDR3 is TGTGCCAGCAGAGACGGGCAGGGGGTCCCAGATACGCAGTATTTT. Protein sequence: CASRDGQGVPDTQYF.

V is TRBV7-9 and J is TRBJ1-2; D gene unclear. The CDR3 contains 10 residues. Per germline, CDR1 SEHNR and CDR2 FQNEAQ (reference sequence). V was shortened by 5 bases and J by 4 bases, with 2 bases between the two germline ends. As DNA, the CDR3 is TGTGCCAGCAGCCTCTATGGCTACACCTTC. This gives the protein CASSLYGYTF.

The genes are TRBV12-5 and TRBJ1-1; 8 nucleotides align to TRBD1. Germline-derived CDR1 and CDR2 are LGHNT and FRNRAP. Trimming at V came to 5 bases and at J to 2 bases, leaving 4 bases not matched to a gene. CDR3 length equals 14 residues. The CDR3 DNA sequence: TGTGCTAGTGGTCCGGGACAGGTTAACACTGAAGCTTTCTTT. Translated: CASGPGQVNTEAFF.

The chain recombines TRBV2 with TRBJ1-5; D is unresolved. The CDR3 covers 14 residues. Germline values: CDR1 SNHLY, CDR2 FYNNEI. Trimming took 7 bases from V and 0 from J, leaving 10 bases between them. The CDR3 region has the DNA TGTGCCAGCAAAAGGACTGATAGCAATCAGCCCCAGCATTTT. It specifies CASKRTDSNQPQHF.

The CDR3 spells CASSQNSVQETQYF. Here the CDR3 DNA reads TGCGCCAGCAGCCAAAATAGCGTCCAAGAGACCCAGTACTTC. The chain has TRBV5-1 and TRBJ2-5; a weak D match, TRBD2 (5 bases). The V end was cut by 4 bases, the J end by 1 base, with 11 bases between. Germline CDR1 SGHRS, CDR2 YFSETQ. The CDR3 runs 14 residues.

V usage is TRBV11-2 and J usage is TRBJ1-1; 8 bases align to TRBD1. Germline loops: CDR1 SGHAT, CDR2 FQNNGV. Trimming removed 4 bases from V and 5 bases from J; junction bases left unmatched: 3. The length of the CDR3 is 13 residues. The CDR3: CASSSQGATEAFF. The DNA for the CDR3 is TGTGCCAGCAGCTCTCAGGGGGCAACTGAAGCTTTCTTT.

The chain joins TRBV7-2 to TRBJ1-4; D remains unclear. This CDR3 is 14 amino acids long. The V and J ends lost 1 base and 5 bases respectively, with 8 bases between them. The germline V gene has CDR1 SGHTA and CDR2 FQGNSA. Written as DNA, the CDR3 is TGTGCCAGCAGCTTAGTAGCTGCGAATGAAAAACTGTTTTTT. It encodes CASSLVAANEKLFF.

The J gene is TRBJ2-1, the V gene TRBV27; tentative D call: TRBD2 (6 bases). The CDR3 totals 15 residues. From germline, CDR1 is MNHEY and CDR2 SMNVEV (reference sequence). V dropped 4 bases and J dropped 5 bases, with 15 bases sitting between them. The CDR3, as DNA: TGTGCCAGCAGTTCGTCCGTGACGGGGGACAATGAGCAGTTCTTC. Translation: CASSSSVTGDNEQFF.

This clone was seen only a few times. V usage is TRBV21-1 and J usage is TRBJ1-6; the D call of TRBD1 is as the table states it, not checked on the DNA. TRBV21-1 is an annotated pseudogene. CDR3 length: 15 residues. CDR3 region: CASSKGPGGNSPLHF. In DNA, the CDR3 is TGTGCCAGCAGCAAAGGGCCAGGGGGCAATTCACCCCTCCACTTT.

V gene TRBV5-8 combines with J gene TRBJ2-7, with D maybe TRBD2 (6 bases). Germline lookup yields CDR1 SGHTS and CDR2 YDEGEE. Trimming took 8 bases from V and 2 from J, leaving 20 bases between them. The CDR3 extends over 15 amino acids. DNA of the CDR3: TGTGCCAGGTCGGGTTTCGGAGGGGTTACCTACGAGCAGTACTTC. Translation: CARSGFGGVTYEQYF.

The V and J genes are TRBV18 and TRBJ2-3; maybe TRBD1 (7 bases). Germline V lookup: CDR1 KGHSH, CDR2 LQKENI. V gave up 3 bases and J gave up 4 bases, with 11 bases separating them. This CDR3 region has 14 residues. The CDR3 nucleotides read TGTGCCAGCTCACCCGACAGGGAGGCAGATACGCAGTATTTT. Its translation is CASSPDREADTQYF.

The chain is built from TRBV29-1 and TRBJ2-3, with 7 bases fitting TRBD2. The CDR3 has 14 amino acids. Germline V gene lookup returns CDR1 SQVTM and CDR2 ANQGSEA. Trimming took 7 bases from V and 4 from J; bases not matched to a gene: 11. In DNA form, the CDR3 reads TGCAGCGCCTACGGGGGGATGGGTGCAGATACGCAGTATTTT. This gives the protein CSAYGGMGADTQYF.

This chain uses TRBV29-1 with TRBJ2-4; 7 bases fit TRBD1. CDR3 size: 15 residues. V was pared by 4 bases and J by 10 bases, with 16 bases of the junction left unmatched. From germline, CDR1 is SQVTM and CDR2 ANQGSEA. CDR3 in DNA: TGCAGCGTTGTCCTCTCCTCCGGGACAGCCAATATTCAGTACTTC. This codes for CSVVLSSGTANIQYF.

This chain links TRBV10-3 with TRBJ1-2; perhaps TRBD1 as D (5 bases). Germline V CDR1 and CDR2: ENHRY, SYGVKD. V shed 8 bases and J shed 4 bases, with 11 bases lying between them. CDR3 length: 12 residues. The CDR3 region is CAIFTQGYGYTF. The CDR3 nucleotides are TGTGCCATCTTCACGCAGGGCTATGGCTACACCTTC.

J is TRBJ1-5 and V is TRBV27, with a tentative D call TRBD1 (5 bases). The CDR3 totals 16 residues. CDR1 is MNHEY, CDR2 SMNVEV, per germline (reference sequence). Trimming stripped 2 bases from V and 0 bases from J, with 11 bases between. CDR3 amino acids: CASSLGGDYSNQPQHF. CDR3 coding DNA: TGTGCCAGCAGTTTAGGGGGGGACTATAGCAATCAGCCCCAGCATTTT.

This clone came up once. The gene calls are TRBV4-1 and TRBJ2-7; the D is unclear. The CDR3 is made up of 12 amino acids. V shed 0 bases and J shed 7 bases, with 7 bases lying between them. Germline assignment: CDR1 MGHRA and CDR2 YSYEKL. The CDR3 sequence: CASSQDSPEQYF. CDR3 in DNA: TGCGCCAGCAGCCAAGATTCCCCTGAGCAGTACTTC.